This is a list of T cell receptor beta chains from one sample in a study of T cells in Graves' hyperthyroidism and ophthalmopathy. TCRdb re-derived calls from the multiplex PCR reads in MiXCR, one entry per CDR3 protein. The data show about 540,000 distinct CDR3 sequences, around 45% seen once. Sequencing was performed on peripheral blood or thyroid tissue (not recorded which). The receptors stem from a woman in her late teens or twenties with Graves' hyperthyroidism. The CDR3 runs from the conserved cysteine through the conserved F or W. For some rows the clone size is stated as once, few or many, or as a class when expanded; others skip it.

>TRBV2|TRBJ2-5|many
CASIFRASGKTQYF
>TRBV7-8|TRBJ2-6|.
CASSSEGANVLTF
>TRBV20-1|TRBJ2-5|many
CSAKRNQETQYF
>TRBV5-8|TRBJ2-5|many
CASSLGLAGGGETQYF
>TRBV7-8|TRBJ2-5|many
CASSLAHILRVEETQYF
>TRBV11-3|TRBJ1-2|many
CASSPSGAGYGYTF
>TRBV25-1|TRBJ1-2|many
CASSDPTGRGYTF
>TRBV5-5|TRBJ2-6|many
CASSSAPSGANVLTF
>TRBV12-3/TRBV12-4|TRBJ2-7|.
CASSLSLVLNEQYF
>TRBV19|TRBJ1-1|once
CASGTGENTEAFF
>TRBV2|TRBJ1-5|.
CASTNRGDQPQHF
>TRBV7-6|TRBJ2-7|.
CASSLEVAAAYNEQYF
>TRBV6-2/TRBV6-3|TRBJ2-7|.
CASSYGEEKPQQYF
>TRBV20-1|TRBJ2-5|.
CSATGTNGQETQYF
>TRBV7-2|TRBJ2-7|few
CASSFKGTSAYEQYF
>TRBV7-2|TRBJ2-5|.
CASSLAGPWEQETQYF
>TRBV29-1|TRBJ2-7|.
CSVADMREQYF
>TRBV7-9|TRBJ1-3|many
CASSLSQYGNTIYF
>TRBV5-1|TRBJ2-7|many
CASSSRTSGRAHAQYF
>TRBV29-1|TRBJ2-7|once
CSVNSGTGYRYEQYF
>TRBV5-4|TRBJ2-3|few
CASSFGVDTQYF
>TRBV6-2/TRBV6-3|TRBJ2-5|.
CASSPPLSIAETQYF
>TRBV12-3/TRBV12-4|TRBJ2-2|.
CASSLRTPNGELFF
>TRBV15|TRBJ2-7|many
CATSRSGGPIYEQYF
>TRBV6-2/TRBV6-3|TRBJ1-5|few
CASSPNRFYQPQHF
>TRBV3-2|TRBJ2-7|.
CASSLLTSGAPTEQYF
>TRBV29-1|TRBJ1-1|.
CSVGGGHTEAFF
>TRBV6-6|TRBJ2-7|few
CASSASGGPSYEQYF
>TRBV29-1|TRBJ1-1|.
CSLKQGAEAFF
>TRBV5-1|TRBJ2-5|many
CASSEGLAGVQETQYF
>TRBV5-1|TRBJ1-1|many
CASSPGGVTEAFF
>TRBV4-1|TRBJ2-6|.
CASSLERSPSGANVLTF
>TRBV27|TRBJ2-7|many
CASSLSREYEQYF
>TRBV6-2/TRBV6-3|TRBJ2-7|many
CASSYSIVYEQYF
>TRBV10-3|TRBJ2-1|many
CAISESAGLSYNEQFF
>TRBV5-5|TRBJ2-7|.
CASSHQLAGGPGEQYF
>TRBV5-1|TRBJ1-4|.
CASSDSGTGPNEKLFF
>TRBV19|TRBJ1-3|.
CASTSNTSGNTIYF
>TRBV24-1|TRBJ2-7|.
CATSNLGTGDSPHYEQYF
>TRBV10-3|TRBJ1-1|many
CAIRDRGQTEAFF
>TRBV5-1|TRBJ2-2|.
CASSLVADRAGELFF
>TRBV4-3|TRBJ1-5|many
CASSQGLLRGQPQHF
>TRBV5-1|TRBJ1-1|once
CAGSSSLPNTEAFF
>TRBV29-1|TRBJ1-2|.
CMDRANYGYTF